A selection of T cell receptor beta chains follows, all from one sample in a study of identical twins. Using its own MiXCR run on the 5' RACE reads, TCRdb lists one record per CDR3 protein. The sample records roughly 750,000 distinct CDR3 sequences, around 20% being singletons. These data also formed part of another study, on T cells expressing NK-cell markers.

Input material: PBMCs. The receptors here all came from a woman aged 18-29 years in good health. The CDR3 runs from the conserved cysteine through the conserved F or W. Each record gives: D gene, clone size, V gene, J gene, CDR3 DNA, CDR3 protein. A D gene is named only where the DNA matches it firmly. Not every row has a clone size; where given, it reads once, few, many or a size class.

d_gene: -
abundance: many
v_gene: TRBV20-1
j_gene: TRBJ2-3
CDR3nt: TGCAGTGCTAGTTCGGAACGGGATACGCAGTATTTT
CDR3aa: CSASSERDTQYF

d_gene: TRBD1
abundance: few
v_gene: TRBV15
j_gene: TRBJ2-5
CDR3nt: TGTGCCACCAGCAGCTCGGGACAGCTGGGACAAGAGACCCAGTACTTC
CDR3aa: CATSSSGQLGQETQYF

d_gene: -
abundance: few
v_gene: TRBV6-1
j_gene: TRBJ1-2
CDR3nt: TGTGCCAGCAGGACAGACTCTAACTATGGCTACACCTTC
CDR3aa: CASRTDSNYGYTF

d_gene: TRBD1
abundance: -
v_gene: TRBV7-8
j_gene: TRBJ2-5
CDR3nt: TGTGCCAGCAGCTTTTACAGGGGTCGGGAGACCCAGTACTTC
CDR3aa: CASSFYRGRETQYF

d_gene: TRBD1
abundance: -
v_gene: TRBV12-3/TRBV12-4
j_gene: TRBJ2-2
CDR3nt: TGTGCCAGCGATGGCGTGGCCCGACAGGGTGAGCTGTTTTTT
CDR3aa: CASDGVARQGELFF

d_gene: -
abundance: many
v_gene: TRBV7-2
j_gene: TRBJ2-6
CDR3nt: TGTGCCAGCAGCGTACAGGCCTCTGGGGCCAACGTCCTGACTTTC
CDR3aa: CASSVQASGANVLTF

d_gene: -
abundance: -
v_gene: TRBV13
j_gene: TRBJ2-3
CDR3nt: TGTGCCAGCAGAAAAAGCACAGATACGCAGTATTTT
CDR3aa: CASRKSTDTQYF

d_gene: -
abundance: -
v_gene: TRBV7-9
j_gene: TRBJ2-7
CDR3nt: TGTGCCAGCAGCCCTATGCGGGCCTTGCCGTACGAGCAGTACTTC
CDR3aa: CASSPMRALPYEQYF

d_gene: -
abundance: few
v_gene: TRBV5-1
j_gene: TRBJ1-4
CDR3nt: TGCGCCAGCAGCTTGGAGACAGCGAATGAAAAACTGTTTTTT
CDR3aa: CASSLETANEKLFF

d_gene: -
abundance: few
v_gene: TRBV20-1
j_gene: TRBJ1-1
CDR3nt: TGCAGTGCCCGGACGGACAGGAACACTGAAGCTTTCTTT
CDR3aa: CSARTDRNTEAFF

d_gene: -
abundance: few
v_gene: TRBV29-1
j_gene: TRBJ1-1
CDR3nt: TGCAGCGTTGAAGATCTTAATCCTCGAGGGAAAGCTTTCTTT
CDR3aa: CSVEDLNPRGKAFF

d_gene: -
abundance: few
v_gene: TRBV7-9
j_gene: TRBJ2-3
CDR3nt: TGTGCCAGCAGCTTAAAGAGCGTCACAGATACGCAGTATTTT
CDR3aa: CASSLKSVTDTQYF

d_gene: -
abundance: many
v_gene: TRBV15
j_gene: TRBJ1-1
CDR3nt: TGTGCCACCAGCAGAGGTGGCCCTACGGAATGGGGCACTGAAGCTTTCTTT
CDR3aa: CATSRGGPTEWGTEAFF

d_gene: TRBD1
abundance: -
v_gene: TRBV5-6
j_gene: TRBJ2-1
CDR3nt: TGTGCCAGCAGCCACAGGGGGCAAAATGAGCAGTTCTTC
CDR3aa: CASSHRGQNEQFF

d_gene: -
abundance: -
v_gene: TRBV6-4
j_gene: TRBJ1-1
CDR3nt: TGTGCCAGCAGTGACGGGAGAGATACTGAAGCTTTCTTT
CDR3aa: CASSDGRDTEAFF

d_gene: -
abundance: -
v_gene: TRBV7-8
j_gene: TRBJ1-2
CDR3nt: TGTGCCAGCAGCTTCACCGTCGCAGGGGCCCCTTCCTATGGCTACACCTTC
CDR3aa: CASSFTVAGAPSYGYTF

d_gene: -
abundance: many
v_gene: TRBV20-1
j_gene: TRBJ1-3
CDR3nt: TGCAGTGCTAGTAACGGAAACACCATATATTTT
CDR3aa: CSASNGNTIYF

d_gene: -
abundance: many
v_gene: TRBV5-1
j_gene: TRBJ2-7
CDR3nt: TGCGCCAGCAGCCCACAGGGTTTCGAGCAGTACTTC
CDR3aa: CASSPQGFEQYF

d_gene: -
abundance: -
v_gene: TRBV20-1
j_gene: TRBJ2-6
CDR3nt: TGCAGTGCCAGGGATATCTCTGGGGCCAACGTCCTGACTTTC
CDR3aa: CSARDISGANVLTF

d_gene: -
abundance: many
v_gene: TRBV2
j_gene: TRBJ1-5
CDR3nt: TGTGCCAGCAGTGCAACAGGGCCCAATCAGCCCCAGCATTTT
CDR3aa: CASSATGPNQPQHF

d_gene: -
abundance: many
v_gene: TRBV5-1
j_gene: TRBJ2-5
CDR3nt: TGCGCCAGCAGCTTGCACAGACAAGAGACCCAGTACTTC
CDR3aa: CASSLHRQETQYF

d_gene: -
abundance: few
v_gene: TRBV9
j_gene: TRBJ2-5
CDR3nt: TGTGCCAGCAGCACTCCTGGGGGAGAAGAGACCCAGTACTTC
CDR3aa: CASSTPGGEETQYF

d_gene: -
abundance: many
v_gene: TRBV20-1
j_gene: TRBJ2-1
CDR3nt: TGCAGTGCTAGTGGGCCCCTAGATGAGCAGTTCTTC
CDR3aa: CSASGPLDEQFF

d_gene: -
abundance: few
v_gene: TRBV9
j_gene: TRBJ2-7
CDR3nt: TGTGCCAGCAGCGTAGACACGGGTTCCACTTCCTACGAGCAGTACTTC
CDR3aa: CASSVDTGSTSYEQYF

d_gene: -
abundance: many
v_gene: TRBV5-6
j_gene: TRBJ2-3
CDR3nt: TGTGCCAGCAGACTTTCTAGCACAGATACGCAGTATTTT
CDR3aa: CASRLSSTDTQYF

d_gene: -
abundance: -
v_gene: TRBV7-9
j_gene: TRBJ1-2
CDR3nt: TGTGCCAGCAGCTTACTCGGGAGAGAACTGTGGATCTATGGCTACACCTTC
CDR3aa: CASSLLGRELWIYGYTF

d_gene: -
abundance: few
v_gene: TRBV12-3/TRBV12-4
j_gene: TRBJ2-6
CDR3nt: TGTGCCAGCAGTTTGTCTTCCTCCTCCTCTGGGGCCAACGTCCTGACTTTC
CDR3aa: CASSLSSSSSGANVLTF

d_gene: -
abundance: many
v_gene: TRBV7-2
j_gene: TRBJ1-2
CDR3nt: TGTGCCAGCAGCCCCCCAGCTTATGGCTACACCTTC
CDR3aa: CASSPPAYGYTF

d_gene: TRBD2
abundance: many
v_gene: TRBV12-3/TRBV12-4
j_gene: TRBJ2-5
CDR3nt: TGTGCCAGCAGTTTTACTAGCGGGAGCGGGGAGACCCAGTACTTC
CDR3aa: CASSFTSGSGETQYF

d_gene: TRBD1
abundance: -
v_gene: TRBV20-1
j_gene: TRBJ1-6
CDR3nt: TGCAGTGCTAGCGACAGGGGCAATTCACCCCTCCACTTT
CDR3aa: CSASDRGNSPLHF

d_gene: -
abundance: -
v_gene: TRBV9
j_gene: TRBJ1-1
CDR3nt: TGTGCCAGCAACAAAAATGGTGGGCAGACAGAAGCTTTCTTT
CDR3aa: CASNKNGGQTEAFF

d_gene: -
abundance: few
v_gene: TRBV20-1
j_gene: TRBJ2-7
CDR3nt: TGCAGTGCTCCGATCTCGCAGGGGGGCACCTACGAGCAGTACTTC
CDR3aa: CSAPISQGGTYEQYF

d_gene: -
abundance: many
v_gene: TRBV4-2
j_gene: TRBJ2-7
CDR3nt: TGTGCCAGCAGCCAAGATGGCAGGGGAGGGGGCTCCTACGAGCAGTACTTC
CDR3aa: CASSQDGRGGGSYEQYF

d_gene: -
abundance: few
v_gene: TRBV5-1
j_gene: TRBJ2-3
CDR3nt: TGCGCCAGCAGCTTGGCCCGGGGCGGAACAGATACGCAGTATTTT
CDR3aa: CASSLARGGTDTQYF

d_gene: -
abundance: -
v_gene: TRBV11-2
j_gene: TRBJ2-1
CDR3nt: TGTGCCAGCAGCACCGGGGTCACCTACAATGAGCAGTTCTTC
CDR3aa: CASSTGVTYNEQFF

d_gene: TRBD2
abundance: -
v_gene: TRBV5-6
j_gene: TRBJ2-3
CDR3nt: TGTGCCAGCAGCTCTAGACTAGCGGGAGGCCGGGATACGCAGTATTTT
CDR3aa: CASSSRLAGGRDTQYF

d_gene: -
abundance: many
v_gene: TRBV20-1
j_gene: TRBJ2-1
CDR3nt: TGCAGTGCGGGGCGGGGCGGGGGCGCCTTGGGCTACAATGAGCAGTTCTTC
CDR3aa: CSAGRGGGALGYNEQFF

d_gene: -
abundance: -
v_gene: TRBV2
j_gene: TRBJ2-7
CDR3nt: TGTGCCAGCAGTGAAGCCGAAGGCAGGTTC
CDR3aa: CASSEAEGRF

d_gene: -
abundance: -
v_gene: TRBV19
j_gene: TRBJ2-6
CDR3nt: TGTGCCAGTAGCAAGGGAGGCGGGGCCAACGTCCTGACTTTC
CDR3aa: CASSKGGGANVLTF

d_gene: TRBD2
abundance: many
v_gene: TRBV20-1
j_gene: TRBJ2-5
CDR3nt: TGCAGTGCTAGACGCGGGGGGGCAGAGACCCAGTACTTC
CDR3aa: CSARRGGAETQYF

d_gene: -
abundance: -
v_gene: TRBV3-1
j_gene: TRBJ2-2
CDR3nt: TGTGCCAGCAGCCAAAGGTCTTTTACCGGGGAGCTGTTTTTT
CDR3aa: CASSQRSFTGELFF

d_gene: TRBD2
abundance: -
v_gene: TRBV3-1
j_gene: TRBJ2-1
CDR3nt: TGTGCCTGCAGCCTTGCGGGACTAGGTTACAATGAGCAGTTCTTC
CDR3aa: CACSLAGLGYNEQFF

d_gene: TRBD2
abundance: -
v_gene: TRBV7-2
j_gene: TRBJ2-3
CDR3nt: TGTGCCAGCAGCCCCGGACTAGCGGATTGGGCAGATACGCAGTATTTT
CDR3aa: CASSPGLADWADTQYF

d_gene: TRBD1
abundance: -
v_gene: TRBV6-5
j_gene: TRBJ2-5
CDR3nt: TGTGCCAGCAGTTATGCCGACAGGGCAAGCGGAAAAGGGACCCAGTACTTC
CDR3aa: CASSYADRASGKGTQYF

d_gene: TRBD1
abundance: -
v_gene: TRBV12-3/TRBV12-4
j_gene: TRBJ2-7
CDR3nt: TGTGCCAGCAGTCGCAACCGGGACAGTTCTTACGAGCAGTACTTC
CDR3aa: CASSRNRDSSYEQYF